The next 15 T cell receptor beta chains were all read from a single sample in a study of shared clonotypes between healthy human individuals (TCRdb year 2020). CD8 naive samples were obtained by positive selection for CCR7 among CD45RO-negative cells, yielding a CD45RA+CCR7+ population from which TemRA cells were excluded. The library relied on the immunoSEQ multiplex PCR assay. In TCRdb, the immuneACCESS table is reduced to in-frame sequences with V and J assigned. These tables do not hold every clone; where another copy was compared, an unresolved V gene accounts for under half, and the others remain unexplained. This sample is represented by approximately 2,000,000 clones; 80% to 95% of them were singletons. Less than 2% of the sample rests with the top ten. Sequenced: naive CD8+ T cells from PBMCs. The meaning of the sample's cell subset or site label: CD45RA+CCR7+. These receptors were obtained from a man in his late teens or twenties in good health. Some clones in this sample may be carry-over from other donors' samples.

Concerning this clone: Germline is not matched at one junction end, which may reflect a read error. The CDR3, as DNA: TGTACCAGCAGCTCCCTGCAAGGACTAGCGGGAGGGAACGAGCAGTACTTC. This encodes CTSSSLQGLAGGNEQYF. The chain links TRBV13 to TRBJ2-7; 15 bases are a match to TRBD2. The CDR3 length is 17 residues. CDR1 is PRHDT and CDR2 is FYEKMQ in the germline V gene (reference sequence). The full variable domain, with the rest looked up from reference TRBV13 and TRBJ2-7, is AAGVIQSPRHLIKEKRETATLKCYPIPRHDTVYWYQQGPGQDPQFLISFYEKMQSDKGSIPDRFSAQQFSDYHSELNMSSLELGDSALYFCTSSSLQGLAGGNEQYFGPGTRLTVT.

CDR3 sequence (DNA): TGTGCCAGCAGCTTAGGGGGCCAGAGCAACTATGGCTACACCTTC. Residues: CASSLGGQSNYGYTF. This sequence joins TRBV13 and TRBJ1-2; D remains ambiguous. The CDR3 covers 15 residues. V was trimmed by 0 bases and J by 2 bases, leaving 10 bases between them. Germline CDR1 reads PRHDT; CDR2 reads FYEKMQ (reference sequence).

This chain uses TRBV19 with TRBJ2-5, with 16 bases matching TRBD2. The CDR3 has 19 residues. Germline V gene data show CDR1 as LNHDA and CDR2 as SQIVND (reference sequence). The J segment lost 4 bases and the V segment lost 0 bases, leaving 8 bases of the junction unmatched. The CDR3 protein is CASSIEGTSGRAFGETQYF. CDR3 bases: TGTGCCAGTAGTATAGAAGGGACTAGCGGGAGGGCCTTCGGAGAGACCCAGTACTTC.

V is TRBV7-9 and J is TRBJ2-5; weak D call: TRBD2 (5 bases). This CDR3 contains 15 residues. Germline assignment: CDR1 SEHNR and CDR2 FQNEAQ (reference sequence). Trimming shortened V by 1 base and J by 5 bases, and 14 bases separated the two germline ends. The CDR3 sequence: CASSLVGGSGETQYF. The DNA of the CDR3 is TGTGCCAGCAGCTTAGTTGGCGGGTCCGGGGAGACCCAGTACTTC.

The chain joins TRBV2 to TRBJ2-7, with D uncertain. Germline V gene lookup returns CDR1 SNHLY and CDR2 FYNNEI. V was trimmed by 5 bases and J by 7 bases, leaving 6 bases between them. The CDR3 consists of 10 residues. The CDR3 protein is CASSSEEQYF. The CDR3 nucleotides read TGTGCCAGCAGTAGCGAGGAGCAGTACTTC.

This clone has only one observation. The CDR3 spells CASSPIVDSAGLPQHF. CDR3 bases: TGTGCCAGCAGCCCAATAGTCGATTCAGCAGGGCTGCCCCAGCATTTT. The chain uses TRBV28 and TRBJ1-5; a weak D match, TRBD1 (5 bases). The CDR3 totals 16 residues. CDR1 is MDHEN, CDR2 SYDVKM, per germline. Trimming shortened V by 6 bases and J by 9 bases, and 24 bases separated the two germline ends.

The rearrangement uses TRBV14 and TRBJ2-7, with D unresolved. Trimming took 5 bases from V and 2 from J, leaving 13 bases between them. The CDR3 totals 14 residues. CDR1 and CDR2 from the germline V gene are SGHDN and FVKESK. CDR3 sequence reads: CASSKPPSTYEQYF. As DNA, the CDR3 is TGTGCCAGCAGCAAACCCCCCAGTACCTACGAGCAGTACTTC.

DNA for the CDR3: TGTGCCAGCAGTGAATATCGGGATTCTGGGGCCAACGTCCTGACTTTC. Translation gives CASSEYRDSGANVLTF. This rearrangement joins TRBV25-1 to TRBJ2-6; D is perhaps TRBD2 (5 bases). The ends were cut back, 0 bases at V and 1 base at J, with 7 bases in the middle. Germline CDR1 reads MGHDK; CDR2 reads SYGVNS. This CDR3 has 16 amino acids.

The table lists this clone with a few counts. The chain has TRBV28 and TRBJ1-1, with D perhaps TRBD1 (6 bases). Germline loops: CDR1 MDHEN, CDR2 SYDVKM. V gave up 5 bases and J gave up 4 bases, with 14 bases separating them. The CDR3 contains 14 residues. CDR3 coding DNA: TGTGCCAGCAGTGAGGACCTGGGGGCCACTGAAGCTTTCTTT. It translates to CASSEDLGATEAFF.

This chain uses TRBV5-1 with TRBJ2-2, with 12 bases lining up with TRBD2. Trimming took 0 bases from V and 4 from J; bases not matched to a gene: 7. From germline, CDR1 is SGHRS and CDR2 YFSETQ. CDR3 size: 18 residues. The CDR3: CASSLGLAGVSSTGELFF. As DNA, the CDR3 is TGCGCCAGCAGCTTGGGACTAGCGGGAGTTTCGAGCACCGGGGAGCTGTTTTTT.

The J gene is TRBJ2-7, the V gene TRBV11-2, with D hard to call. The CDR3 is made up of 13 amino acids. Trimming took off 5 bases at V and 0 bases at J, with 8 bases between the two ends. CDR1 is SGHAT and CDR2 is FQNNGV in the germline V gene. As DNA, the CDR3 is TGTGCCAGCAGCCCCACATACTCCTACGAGCAGTACTTC. Its protein product is CASSPTYSYEQYF.

The chain joins TRBV5-1 to TRBJ1-1, with 12 bases aligning to TRBD1. The junction had 5 bases not matched to a gene; V was cut back by 4 bases and J by 1 base. Per germline, CDR1 SGHRS and CDR2 YFSETQ. This CDR3 is built from 16 residues. CDR3 region: CASSGTGGGWNTEAFF. In nucleotides, the CDR3 is TGCGCCAGCAGCGGGACAGGGGGCGGATGGAACACTGAAGCTTTCTTT.

The chain's CDR3 is CSVGPTWEVDTEAFF. The CDR3 region has the DNA TGCAGCGTTGGACCTACCTGGGAAGTGGACACTGAAGCTTTCTTT. The V call is TRBV29-1, the J call TRBJ1-1; D is unclear. From germline, CDR1 is SQVTM and CDR2 ANQGSEA. Trimming took off 4 bases at V and 3 bases at J, with 18 bases between the two ends. The CDR3 consists of 15 residues.

CDR3 bases: TGTGCCAGCAACCCAAGGGGTGAAAAACTGTTTTTT. Its protein is CASNPRGEKLFF. The chain is built from TRBV28 and TRBJ1-4; D might be TRBD1 (5 bases). The CDR3 has 12 residues. V gave up 7 bases and J gave up 7 bases, with 10 bases separating them. Germline V gene sequence: CDR1 MDHEN, CDR2 SYDVKM.

This chain connects TRBV27 to TRBJ1-2; 9 nucleotides align to TRBD1. Germline V gene data show CDR1 as MNHEY and CDR2 as SMNVEV (reference sequence). Trimming removed 9 bases from V and 4 bases from J; junction bases left unmatched: 9. CDR3 size: 14 residues. Here the CDR3 DNA reads TGTGCCAGTAAGGCGACAGGGGGTTTCTATGGCTACACCTTC. Translated, it gives CASKATGGFYGYTF.